Listed below are T cell receptor beta chains from one sample, sequenced in a study of cytomegalovirus exposure and HLA in healthy donors. The method was immunoSEQ multiplex PCR; TCRdb's version includes in-frame clones alone and lacks a portion of them. The sample has under 70,000 clones, 77% seen once. Source material: PBMCs. Source of these receptors: a male donor in good health and CMV-seropositive. Each CDR3 is given with its conserved first and last residue. A D gene is named only where the DNA matches it firmly. Rows may omit the clone size; those that give it use once, few, many or a size class.

CDR3: CASSLEGGRRYTF
DNA: TGTGCCAGCAGCTTGGAAGGGGGTCGTCGCTACACCTTC
J: TRBJ1-2
V: TRBV7-3
size: few
D: .

CDR3: CASSQGTSLYEQYF
DNA: TGCGCCAGCAGCCAGGGGACATCCCTCTACGAGCAGTACTTC
J: TRBJ2-7
V: TRBV4-3
size: .
D: .

CDR3: CASSPGGTGNTGELFF
DNA: TGTGCCAGCAGCCCCGGAGGGACAGGGAACACCGGGGAGCTGTTTTTT
J: TRBJ2-2
V: TRBV7-8
size: .
D: TRBD1

CDR3: CASSQGSGGYEQYF
DNA: TGCGCCAGCAGCCAAGGGTCAGGGGGCTACGAGCAGTACTTC
J: TRBJ2-7
V: TRBV4-3
size: few
D: TRBD1

CDR3: CASSQTVSQSGVTDTQYF
DNA: TGTGCCAGCAGCCAAACGGTAAGCCAAAGCGGCGTGACAGATACGCAGTATTTT
J: TRBJ2-3
V: TRBV4-2
size: .
D: .

CDR3: CASSKYGGGVNTEAFF
DNA: TGTGCCAGCAGCAAGTATGGGGGAGGCGTGAACACTGAAGCTTTCTTT
J: TRBJ1-1
V: TRBV7-6
size: .
D: .

CDR3: CASRHGGRSGANVLTF
DNA: TGTGCCAGCAGGCACGGAGGGCGTTCTGGGGCCAACGTCCTGACTTTC
J: TRBJ2-6
V: TRBV25-1
size: .
D: .

CDR3: CASSRVSYEQYF
DNA: TGTGCCAGCAGTAGAGTTTCCTACGAGCAGTACTTC
J: TRBJ2-7
V: TRBV28
size: .
D: .

CDR3: CASSARETQYF
DNA: TGTGCCAGCAGCGCTAGGGAGACCCAGTACTTC
J: TRBJ2-5
V: TRBV11-2
size: .
D: .

CDR3: CASSSTATGPQHF
DNA: TGTGCCAGCAGTTCGACAGCCACAGGGCCCCAGCATTTT
J: TRBJ1-5
V: TRBV27
size: .
D: .

CDR3: CASSLSVNTEAFF
DNA: TGTGCCAGCAGTTTATCGGTGAACACTGAAGCTTTCTTT
J: TRBJ1-1
V: TRBV28
size: .
D: .

CDR3: CASSTENTGELFF
DNA: TGTGCCAGCAGCACTGAAAACACCGGGGAGCTGTTTTTT
J: TRBJ2-2
V: TRBV7-3
size: few
D: .

CDR3: CASSAQGGTEAFF
DNA: TGTGCCAGTAGTGCGCAGGGTGGCACTGAAGCTTTCTTT
J: TRBJ1-1
V: TRBV19
size: .
D: .

CDR3: CASSQEGSSGANVLTF
DNA: TGTGCCAGCAGCCAAGAAGGGAGCTCTGGGGCCAACGTCCTGACTTTC
J: TRBJ2-6
V: TRBV4-2
size: .
D: .

CDR3: CASSYSVGNGISGYTF
DNA: TGTGCCAGCAGTTACTCGGTGGGCAACGGGATTTCGGGCTACACCTTC
J: TRBJ1-2
V: TRBV6-5
size: .
D: .

CDR3: CASRPTGYLADTQYF
DNA: TGTGCCAGCAGACCGACAGGGTATTTGGCAGATACGCAGTATTTT
J: TRBJ2-3
V: TRBV6-5
size: .
D: TRBD1

CDR3: CASSLRMPDTQYF
DNA: TGTGCCAGCAGCTTGCGGATGCCAGATACGCAGTATTTT
J: TRBJ2-3
V: TRBV7-9
size: .
D: .

CDR3: CASSSTNRGNTEAFF
DNA: TGTGCCAGCAGCTCTACTAATCGGGGGAACACTGAAGCTTTCTTT
J: TRBJ1-1
V: TRBV7-6
size: few
D: .

CDR3: CASSRGKVTGVGTGELFF
DNA: TGCGCCAGCAGCCGCGGAAAGGTCACAGGGGTTGGGACCGGGGAGCTGTTTTTT
J: TRBJ2-2
V: TRBV4-3
size: .
D: TRBD1

CDR3: CASSDLLQGDGNTEAFF
DNA: TGTGCCAGCAGTGATTTATTACAGGGTGACGGGAACACTGAAGCTTTCTTT
J: TRBJ1-1
V: TRBV6-1
size: .
D: .

CDR3: CSVDPGGNEQFF
DNA: TGCAGCGTTGATCCAGGGGGCAATGAGCAGTTCTTC
J: TRBJ2-1
V: TRBV29-1
size: .
D: TRBD1

CDR3: CASSLGPGQGGKNIQYF
DNA: TGTGCCAGCAGCTTAGGGCCGGGACAGGGTGGCAAAAACATTCAGTACTTC
J: TRBJ2-4
V: TRBV7-9
size: .
D: TRBD1

CDR3: CASSQVSRGGTEQFF
DNA: TGTGCCAGCAGCCAAGTGTCGCGGGGGGGCACTGAGCAGTTCTTC
J: TRBJ2-1
V: TRBV14
size: .
D: TRBD2

CDR3: CASSSSTGPYNEQFF
DNA: TGTGCCAGCAGCTCCTCGACAGGGCCCTACAATGAGCAGTTCTTC
J: TRBJ2-1
V: TRBV11-3
size: .
D: TRBD1

CDR3: CASSEGQGGNSPLHF
DNA: TGTGCCAGCAGTGAAGGACAGGGGGGGAATTCACCCCTCCACTTT
J: TRBJ1-6
V: TRBV2
size: .
D: TRBD1

CDR3: CASKERDEQYF
DNA: TGTGCCAGCAAAGAGAGGGACGAGCAGTACTTC
J: TRBJ2-7
V: TRBV28
size: .
D: .

CDR3: CASSSLSPDSPYEQYF
DNA: TGTGCCAGCAGCTCCCTTTCCCCAGACAGTCCCTACGAGCAGTACTTC
J: TRBJ2-7
V: TRBV11-1
size: .
D: .

CDR3: CASSYRTSGGFYEQYF
DNA: TGTGCCAGCAGTTACCGTACTAGCGGGGGGTTTTACGAGCAGTACTTC
J: TRBJ2-7
V: TRBV6-5
size: .
D: TRBD2

CDR3: CASSLRGRVGSYNSPLHF
DNA: TGTGCCAGCAGTTTAAGGGGGCGCGTAGGCTCCTATAATTCACCCCTCCACTTT
J: TRBJ1-6
V: TRBV27
size: .
D: TRBD1

CDR3: CASSLVREVNTEAFF
DNA: TGTGCCAGCAGTTTGGTGCGGGAGGTGAACACTGAAGCTTTCTTT
J: TRBJ1-1
V: TRBV27
size: .
D: .

CDR3: CASSYPAQGRYEKLFF
DNA: TGTGCCAGCAGCTATCCAGCACAGGGACGTTACGAAAAACTGTTTTTT
J: TRBJ1-4
V: TRBV11-3
size: .
D: .

CDR3: CASSLAPTAGELFF
DNA: TGTGCCAGCAGCTTGGCCCCGACAGCCGGGGAGCTGTTTTTT
J: TRBJ2-2
V: TRBV5-6
size: .
D: .

CDR3: CASSLGGHGGYTF
DNA: TGTGCCAGCAGCTTAGGGGGGCACGGTGGCTACACCTTC
J: TRBJ1-2
V: TRBV7-2
size: .
D: .

CDR3: CASSEYGTGTYEQYF
DNA: TGTGCCAGCAGTGAATACGGGACAGGGACCTACGAGCAGTACTTC
J: TRBJ2-7
V: TRBV28
size: .
D: TRBD1

CDR3: CASSIAGRAEQYF
DNA: TGTGCCAGTAGTATAGCCGGCAGGGCCGAGCAGTACTTC
J: TRBJ2-7
V: TRBV19
size: .
D: .

CDR3: CASSLGGQGFTGELFF
DNA: TGCGCCAGCAGCTTGGGCGGACAGGGATTCACCGGGGAGCTGTTTTTT
J: TRBJ2-2
V: TRBV5-1
size: .
D: TRBD1

CDR3: CSGIRDRAMNTEAFF
DNA: TGCAGCGGAATCCGGGACAGGGCGATGAACACTGAAGCTTTCTTT
J: TRBJ1-1
V: TRBV29-1
size: .
D: TRBD1

CDR3: CAISYGADRGTEAFF
DNA: TGTGCCATCAGTTATGGGGCGGACAGGGGCACTGAAGCTTTCTTT
J: TRBJ1-1
V: TRBV10-3
size: .
D: TRBD1

CDR3: CASSLVPTGGNYGYTF
DNA: TGTGCCAGCAGCTTAGTACCGACAGGCGGAAACTATGGCTACACCTTC
J: TRBJ1-2
V: TRBV7-9
size: .
D: .

CDR3: CASRVGGTEAFF
DNA: TGTGCCAGCAGAGTAGGGGGCACTGAAGCTTTCTTT
J: TRBJ1-1
V: TRBV6-5
size: .
D: .

CDR3: CASSPLYTQYF
DNA: TGTGCCAGCAGCCCTCTTTATACGCAGTATTTT
J: TRBJ2-3
V: TRBV7-2
size: .
D: .

CDR3: CASSEGDQNTEAFF
DNA: TGCGCCAGCAGCGAGGGCGACCAGAACACTGAAGCTTTCTTT
J: TRBJ1-1
V: TRBV5-1
size: .
D: .

CDR3: CASRRENYGYTF
DNA: TGTGCCAGCAGGAGAGAAAACTATGGCTACACCTTC
J: TRBJ1-2
V: TRBV5-6
size: .
D: .

CDR3: CASSFDNSRVETQYF
DNA: TGTGCCAGCAGTTTCGACAACTCGAGAGTAGAGACCCAGTACTTC
J: TRBJ2-5
V: TRBV27
size: .
D: .

CDR3: CAWGAGGLAEAFF
DNA: TGTGCCTGGGGGGCAGGGGGTCTCGCTGAAGCTTTCTTT
J: TRBJ1-1
V: TRBV30
size: .
D: TRBD1

CDR3: CASSQERTGYYEQYF
DNA: TGTGCCAGCAGCCAAGAGAGGACAGGGTACTACGAGCAGTACTTC
J: TRBJ2-7
V: TRBV4-2
size: .
D: TRBD1

CDR3: CSSSYTDSGAFF
DNA: TGTTCCAGCAGCTATACAGATTCAGGAGCTTTCTTT
J: TRBJ1-1
V: TRBV7-9
size: .
D: .

CDR3: CASSGSTGPNQPQHF
DNA: TGTGCCAGCAGTGGATCGACAGGCCCCAATCAGCCCCAGCATTTT
J: TRBJ1-5
V: TRBV2
size: .
D: .

CDR3: CASSLASRGTDTQYF
DNA: TGTGCCAGCAGCTTAGCCTCGAGGGGCACAGATACGCAGTATTTT
J: TRBJ2-3
V: TRBV11-2
size: .
D: .

CDR3: CASSPVTSGASDTQYF
DNA: TGTGCCAGCTCACCAGTGACTAGCGGGGCTTCAGATACGCAGTATTTT
J: TRBJ2-3
V: TRBV18
size: .
D: TRBD2

CDR3: CASTAMGQGDNSPLHF
DNA: TGTGCCAGCACCGCCATGGGACAGGGAGATAATTCACCCCTCCACTTT
J: TRBJ1-6
V: TRBV28
size: .
D: TRBD1